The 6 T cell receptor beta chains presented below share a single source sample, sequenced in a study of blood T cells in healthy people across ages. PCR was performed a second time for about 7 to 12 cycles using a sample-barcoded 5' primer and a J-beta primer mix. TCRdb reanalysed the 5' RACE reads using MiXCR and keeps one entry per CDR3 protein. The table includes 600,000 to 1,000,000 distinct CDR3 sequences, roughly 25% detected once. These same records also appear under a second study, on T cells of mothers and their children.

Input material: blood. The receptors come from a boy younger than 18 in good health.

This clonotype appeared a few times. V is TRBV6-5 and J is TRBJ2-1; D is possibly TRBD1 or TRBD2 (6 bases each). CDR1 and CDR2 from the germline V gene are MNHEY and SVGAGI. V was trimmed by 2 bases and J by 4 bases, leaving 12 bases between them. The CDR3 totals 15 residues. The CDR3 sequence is CASSYEGGLYNEQFF. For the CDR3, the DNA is TGTGCCAGCAGTTACGAGGGGGGATTGTACAATGAGCAGTTCTTC.

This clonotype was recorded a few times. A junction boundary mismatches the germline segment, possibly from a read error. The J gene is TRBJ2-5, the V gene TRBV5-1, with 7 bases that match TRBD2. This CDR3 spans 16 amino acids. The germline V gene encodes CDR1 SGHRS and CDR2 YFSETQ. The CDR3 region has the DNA TGCGCCAGCAGCTTGGCCGCTGCGGGAGACCCTGAGACCCAGTGCTTC. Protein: CASSLAAAGDPETQCF.

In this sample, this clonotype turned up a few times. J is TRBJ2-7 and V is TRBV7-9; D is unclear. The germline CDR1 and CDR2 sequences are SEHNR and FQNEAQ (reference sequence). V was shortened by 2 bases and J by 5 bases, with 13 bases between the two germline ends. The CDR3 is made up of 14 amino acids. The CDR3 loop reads CASSLNVDRNEQYF. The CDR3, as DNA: TGTGCCAGCAGCTTAAACGTAGATCGGAACGAGCAGTACTTC.

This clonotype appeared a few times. CDR3 region: CSVEGPREETQYF. The CDR3 nucleotides read TGCAGCGTTGAAGGTCCCAGGGAAGAGACCCAGTACTTC. The chain employs TRBV29-1 and TRBJ2-5, with D possibly matching TRBD1 (5 bases). The CDR3 contains 13 residues. Trimming removed 1 base at V and 3 bases at J, with 9 bases between. Germline loops: CDR1 SQVTM, CDR2 ANQGSEA.

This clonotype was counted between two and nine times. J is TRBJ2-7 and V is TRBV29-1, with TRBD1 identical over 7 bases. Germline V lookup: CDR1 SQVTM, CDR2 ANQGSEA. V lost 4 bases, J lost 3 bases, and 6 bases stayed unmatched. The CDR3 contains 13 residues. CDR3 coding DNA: TGCAGCGTTGGGGGGACAGCCATCTACGAGCAGTACTTC. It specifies CSVGGTAIYEQYF.

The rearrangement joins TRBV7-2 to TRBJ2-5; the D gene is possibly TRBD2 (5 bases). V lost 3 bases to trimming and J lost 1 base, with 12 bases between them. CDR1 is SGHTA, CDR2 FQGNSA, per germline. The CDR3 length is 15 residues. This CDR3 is CASSLATRTQETQYF. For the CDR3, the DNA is TGTGCCAGCAGCTTGGCTACTAGGACCCAAGAGACCCAGTACTTC.